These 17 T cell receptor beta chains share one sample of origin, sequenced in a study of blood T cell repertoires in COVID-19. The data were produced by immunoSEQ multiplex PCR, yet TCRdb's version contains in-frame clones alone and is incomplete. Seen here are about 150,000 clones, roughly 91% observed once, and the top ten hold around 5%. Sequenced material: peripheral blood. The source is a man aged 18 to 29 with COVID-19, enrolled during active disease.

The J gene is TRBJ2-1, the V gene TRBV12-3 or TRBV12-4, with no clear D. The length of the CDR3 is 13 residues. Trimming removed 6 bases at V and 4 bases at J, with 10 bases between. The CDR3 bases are TGTGCCAGCAGCTCAGTTATTTACAATGAGCAGTTCTTC. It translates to CASSSVIYNEQFF.

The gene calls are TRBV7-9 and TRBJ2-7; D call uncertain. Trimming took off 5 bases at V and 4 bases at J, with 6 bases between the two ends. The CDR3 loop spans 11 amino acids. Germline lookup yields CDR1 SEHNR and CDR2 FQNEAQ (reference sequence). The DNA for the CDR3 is TGTGCCAGCAGCAAATCGTACGAGCAGTACTTC. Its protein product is CASSKSYEQYF.

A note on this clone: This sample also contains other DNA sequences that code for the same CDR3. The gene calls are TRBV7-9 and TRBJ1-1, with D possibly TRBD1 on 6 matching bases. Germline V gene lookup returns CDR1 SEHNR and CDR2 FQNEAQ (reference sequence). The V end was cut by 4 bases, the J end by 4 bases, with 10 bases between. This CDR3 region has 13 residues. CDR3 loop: CASSSQGSTEAFF. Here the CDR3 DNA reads TGTGCCAGCAGCTCACAGGGAAGCACTGAAGCTTTCTTT. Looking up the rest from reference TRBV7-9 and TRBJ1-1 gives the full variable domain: DTGVSQNPRHKITKRGQNVTFRCDPISEHNRLYWYRQTLGQGPEFLTYFQNEAQLEKSRLLSDRFSAERPKGSFSTLEIQRTEQGDSAMYLCASSSQGSTEAFFGQGTRLTVV.

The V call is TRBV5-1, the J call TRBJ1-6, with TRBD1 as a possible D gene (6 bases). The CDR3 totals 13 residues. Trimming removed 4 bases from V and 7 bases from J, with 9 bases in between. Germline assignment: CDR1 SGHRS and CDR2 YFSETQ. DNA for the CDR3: TGCGCCAGCAGCCCAGGACAGAATTCACCCCTCCACTTT. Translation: CASSPGQNSPLHF.

Here the CDR3 DNA reads TGTGCCAGCAGCTCATACCCCCCATTGAGCATCCACGTAACCTACGAGCAGTACTTC. This encodes CASSSYPPLSIHVTYEQYF. The V and J genes are TRBV7-8 and TRBJ2-7; no reliable D call. CDR3 length: 19 residues. Germline CDR1 SGHVS, CDR2 FQNEAQ. V was cut by 4 bases and J by 2 bases, with 27 bases left in between. Complete variable domain (other parts from reference TRBV7-8 and TRBJ2-7): GAGVSQSPRYKVAKRGQDVALRCDPISGHVSLFWYQQALGQGPEFLTYFQNEAQLDKSGLPSDRFFAERPEGSVSTLKIQRTQQEDSAVYLCASSSYPPLSIHVTYEQYFGPGTRLTVT.

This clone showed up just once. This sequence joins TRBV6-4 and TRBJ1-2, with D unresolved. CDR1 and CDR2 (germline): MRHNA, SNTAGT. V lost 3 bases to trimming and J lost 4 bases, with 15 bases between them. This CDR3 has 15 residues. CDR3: CASSENPGQAYGYTF. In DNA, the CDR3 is TGTGCCAGCAGTGAGAACCCAGGCCAGGCCTATGGCTACACCTTC.

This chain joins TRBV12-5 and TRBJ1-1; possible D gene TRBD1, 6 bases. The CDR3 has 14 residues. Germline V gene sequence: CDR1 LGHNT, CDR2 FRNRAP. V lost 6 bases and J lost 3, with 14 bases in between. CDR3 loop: CASGLGGRDTEAFF. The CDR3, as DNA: TGTGCTAGTGGCCTAGGGGGAAGGGACACTGAAGCTTTCTTT.

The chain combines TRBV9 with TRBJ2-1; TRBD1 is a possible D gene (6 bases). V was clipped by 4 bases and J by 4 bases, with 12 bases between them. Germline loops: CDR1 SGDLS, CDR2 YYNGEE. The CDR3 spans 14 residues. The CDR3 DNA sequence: TGTGCCAGCAGCCCTGGGGGCCGATACAATGAGCAGTTCTTC. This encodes CASSPGGRYNEQFF.

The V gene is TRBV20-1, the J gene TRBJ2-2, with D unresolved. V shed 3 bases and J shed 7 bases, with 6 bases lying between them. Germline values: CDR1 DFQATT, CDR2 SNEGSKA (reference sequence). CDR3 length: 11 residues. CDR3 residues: CSASVRGELFF. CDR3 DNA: TGCAGTGCTAGTGTCCGCGGGGAGCTGTTTTTT.

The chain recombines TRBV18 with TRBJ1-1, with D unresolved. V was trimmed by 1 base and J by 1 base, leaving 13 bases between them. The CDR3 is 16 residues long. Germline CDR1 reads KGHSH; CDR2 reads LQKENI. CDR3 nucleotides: TGTGCCAGCTCACCACAGACATCCCTTTCGAACACTGAAGCTTTCTTT. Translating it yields CASSPQTSLSNTEAFF.

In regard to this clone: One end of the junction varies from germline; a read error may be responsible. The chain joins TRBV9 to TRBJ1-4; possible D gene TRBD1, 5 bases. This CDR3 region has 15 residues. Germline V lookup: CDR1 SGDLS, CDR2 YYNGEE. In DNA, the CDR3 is TGTGCCAGCAGCCGGGAGGGGTCAACTAATGAAAAACTGCTTTTT. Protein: CASSREGSTNEKLLF.

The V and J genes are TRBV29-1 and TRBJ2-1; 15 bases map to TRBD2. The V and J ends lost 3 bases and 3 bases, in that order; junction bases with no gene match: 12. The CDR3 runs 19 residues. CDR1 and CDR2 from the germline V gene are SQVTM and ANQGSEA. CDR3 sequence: CSVDGLGTSGRNFYNEQFF. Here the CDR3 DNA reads TGCAGCGTTGACGGCCTCGGGACTAGCGGGAGGAACTTCTACAATGAGCAGTTCTTC.

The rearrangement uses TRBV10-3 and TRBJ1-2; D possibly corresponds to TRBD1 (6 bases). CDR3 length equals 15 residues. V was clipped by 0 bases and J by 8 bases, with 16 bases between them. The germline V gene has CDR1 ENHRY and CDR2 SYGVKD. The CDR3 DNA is TGTGCCATCAGTGAGTCGTCAGTAGGGACACCCGGCTACACCTTC. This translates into CAISESSVGTPGYTF.

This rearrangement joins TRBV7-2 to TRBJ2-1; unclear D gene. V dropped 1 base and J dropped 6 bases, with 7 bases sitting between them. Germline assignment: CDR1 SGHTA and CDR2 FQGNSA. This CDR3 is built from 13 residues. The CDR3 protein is CASSLGSLNEQFF. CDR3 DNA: TGTGCCAGCAGCTTAGGGAGTCTCAATGAGCAGTTCTTC.

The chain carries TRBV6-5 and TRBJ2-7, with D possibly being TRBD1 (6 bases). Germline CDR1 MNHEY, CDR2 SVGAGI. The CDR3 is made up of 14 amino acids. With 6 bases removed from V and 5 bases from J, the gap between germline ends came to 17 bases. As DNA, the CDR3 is TGTGCCAGCAGGGCAGGGCAGGGGTCCGACGAGCAGTACTTC. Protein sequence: CASRAGQGSDEQYF.

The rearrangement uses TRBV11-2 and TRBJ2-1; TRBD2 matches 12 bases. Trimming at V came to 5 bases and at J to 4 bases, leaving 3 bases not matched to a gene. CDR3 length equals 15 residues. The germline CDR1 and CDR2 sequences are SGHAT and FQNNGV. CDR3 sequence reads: CASSRLAGDYNEQFF. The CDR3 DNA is TGTGCCAGCAGCCGACTAGCGGGAGATTACAATGAGCAGTTCTTC.

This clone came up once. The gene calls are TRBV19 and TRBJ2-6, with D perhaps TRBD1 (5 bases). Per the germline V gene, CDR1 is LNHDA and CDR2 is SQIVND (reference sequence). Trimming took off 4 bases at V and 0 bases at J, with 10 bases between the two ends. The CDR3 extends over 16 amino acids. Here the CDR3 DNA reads TGTGCCAGTAGTAGGTGGACATCCTCTGGGGCCAACGTCCTGACTTTC. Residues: CASSRWTSSGANVLTF.